These T cell receptor beta chains were read from a single sample in a study of cytomegalovirus exposure and HLA in healthy donors. TCRdb's table, derived via immunoSEQ multiplex PCR, lists solely in-frame clones and lacks some. The sample carries about 130,000 clones, 60% to 85% recorded once. The material sequenced was PBMCs. All receptors derive from a woman between 40 and 55 years old in good health and CMV-seronegative. The CDR3 runs from the conserved cysteine through the conserved F or W. The D gene is left open where the match is weak. Only part of the rows carry a size: once, few, many, or a class if the clone is expanded.

J gene,V gene,D gene,clone size,CDR3 DNA,CDR3 protein
TRBJ2-2,TRBV7-2,TRBD2,-,TGTGCCAGCAGCTTTTCCGGCGGGAGGAACACCGGGGAGCTGTTTTTT,CASSFSGGRNTGELFF
TRBJ1-4,TRBV5-6,-,few,TGTGCCAGCAGCTTCGGGGGAAATGAAAAACTGTTTTTT,CASSFGGNEKLFF
TRBJ1-3,TRBV6-5,-,-,TGTGCCAGCAGTCGCTACCAGGTCTCTGGAAACACCATATATTTT,CASSRYQVSGNTIYF
TRBJ2-3,TRBV10-3,TRBD1,few,TGTGCCATCAGGCCGGGACAGGGGGTAGTAGATACGCAGTATTTT,CAIRPGQGVVDTQYF
TRBJ1-1,TRBV28,TRBD1,-,TGTGCCACCCAGGGGGCGGGGAACACTGAAGCTTTCTTT,CATQGAGNTEAFF
TRBJ1-2,TRBV18,-,once,TGTGCCAGTTCACCAGCGAGGGCCGACACTAACTATGGCTACACCTTC,CASSPARADTNYGYTF
TRBJ1-1,TRBV28,-,-,TGTGCCAGCAGTCTCGGTGAAGCTTTCTTT,CASSLGEAFF
TRBJ2-3,TRBV28,TRBD1,-,TGTGCCAGCAGTTTCGGGGACAGGGACACAGATACGCAGTATTTT,CASSFGDRDTDTQYF
TRBJ2-3,TRBV7-9,-,-,TGTGCCAGCAGCTTAATGGGAGACACAGATACGCAGTATTTT,CASSLMGDTDTQYF
TRBJ2-7,TRBV6-1,-,-,TGTGCCAGCAGTGCTACAGACTACGAGCAGTACTTC,CASSATDYEQYF
TRBJ1-2,TRBV6-1,TRBD1,-,TGTGCCAGCAGTGGTGCGGGACAGGGGGCAGGAGGCTACACCTTC,CASSGAGQGAGGYTF
TRBJ1-6,TRBV7-9,-,-,TGTGCCACCACCTTCGATTCACCCCTCCACTTT,CATTFDSPLHF
TRBJ1-6,TRBV7-9,TRBD1,few,TGTGCCAGCAGCTACATGACAGGGGATAATTCACCCCTCCACTTT,CASSYMTGDNSPLHF
TRBJ2-1,TRBV27,TRBD2,few,TGTGCCAGCAGTCTAGGACTAGCGGGTTACAATGAGCAGTTCTTC,CASSLGLAGYNEQFF
TRBJ1-4,TRBV27,-,-,TGTGCCAGCAGTTTGGGGGGGGCTACTAATGAAAAACTGTTTTTT,CASSLGGATNEKLFF
TRBJ2-7,TRBV27,-,-,TGTGCCAGCTTTAGTAGCTCCTACGAGCAGTACTTC,CASFSSSYEQYF
TRBJ2-1,TRBV28,TRBD2,-,TGTGCCAGCACTACTACGGGAGGTATTTTCTGGGAGCAGTTCTTC,CASTTTGGIFWEQFF
TRBJ2-7,TRBV7-3,TRBD2,-,TGTGCCAGCAGCTTAATGCGGACTAGCGGGCCACGCTCCTACGAGCAGTACTTC,CASSLMRTSGPRSYEQYF
TRBJ2-7,TRBV5-6,-,-,TGTGCCAGCAGCTTGGGGGCCCGCTACGAGCAGTACTTC,CASSLGARYEQYF
TRBJ1-2,TRBV27,TRBD1,-,TGTGCCAGCAGTTCGCCGACACAGGGGAACTATGGCTACACCTTC,CASSSPTQGNYGYTF
TRBJ2-6,TRBV27,-,-,TGTGCCAGCACCCTTGGGCCCGGACACCCCTCTGGGGCCAACGGCCTGACTTTC,CASTLGPGHPSGANGLTF
TRBJ1-6,TRBV28,-,-,TGTGCCAGCAGTTTCGAGGCGGACTTTTCACCCCTCCACTTT,CASSFEADFSPLHF